This entry concerns a single TCR beta chain. Its antigen is unknown. One end of the junction fails to match germline, which may point to a read error. The sample contains more than one DNA sequence encoding this CDR3. Looked up from germline, CDR1 is MNHNS and CDR2 is SASEGT. The CDR3 sequence is 13 residues long. The data were obtained in a study of cytomegalovirus exposure and HLA in healthy donors. PCR was performed using 60 Vbeta and 13 Jbeta primers. The method was immunoSEQ multiplex PCR; TCRdb's version includes in-frame clones alone and lacks a portion of them. Here the sample spans 64,000 or so clones, 65% to 75% being singletons. Points from the study as a whole: In vitro checks showed that three CMV-associated chains really do target CMV antigens. Altogether, 160 or so TCR beta chains were recorded as cytomegalovirus-associated. Immune exposure data for these donors was limited to CMV serostatus. Sequences of the TCR beta chain were said to predict the HLA-A and HLA-B alleles of most subjects accurately.

The sequencing input was PBMCs. This sequence was found in a man in his forties in good health and CMV-seropositive. The chain is built from TRBV6-1 and TRBJ1-2, with D maybe TRBD1 (5 bases). This CDR3 reads CASTLGGGYGYTF. Written as DNA, the CDR3 is TGCGCCAGCACCCTCGGGGGGGGCTATGGCTACACCTTC.